One and the same sample provided the 10 T cell receptor beta chains below, sequenced in a study of T cell clonality in common variable immunodeficiency. Study-wide results and limits: Common variable immunodeficiency TCR beta sequences reportedly had fewer deletions and N-nucleotide insertions.

No antigen has been identified for these receptors. The repertoire was sequenced with immunoSEQ multiplex PCR; TCRdb's copy has only in-frame clones and lacks some. The profile covers about 20,000 clones, none occurring a single time. Material: peripheral blood mononuclear cells. The source is a human donor with common variable immunodeficiency.

The table lists this clone with a few counts. The read stops 3 residues short of the end of the CDR3; the missing end is completed from the germline J gene. V and J are TRBV18 and TRBJ2-3; a weak D match, TRBD1 (5 bases). Trimming pared 3 bases from V and 2 bases from J, leaving 15 bases between. This CDR3 is built from 16 residues. Germline CDR1 and CDR2: KGHSH and LQKENI. The CDR3 spells CASSPGPIGFTDTQYF. CDR3 DNA (partial): TGTGCCAGCTCACCGGGGCCAATCGGTTTCACAGATACG.

CDR3 bases read: TGTGCCAGCTCACCGGGCCACAAGTCAGGGGCCAACGTC. Its translation: CASSPGHKSGANV. The full CDR3 sequence reads CASSPGHKSGANVLTF. This chain joins TRBV18 and TRBJ2-6; D uncertain. The CDR3 end lies 3 residues beyond the end of the read and is filled in from the germline J gene. The V and J ends lost 3 bases and 4 bases respectively, with 13 bases between them. Germline assignment: CDR1 KGHSH and CDR2 LQKENI. The CDR3 sequence is 16 residues long.

This clone was counted a few times. The CDR3 is cut off 3 residues early in the read; its end comes from the germline J gene. The chain employs TRBV7-9 and TRBJ1-6; the D gene is possibly TRBD1 (6 bases). CDR1 is SEHNR and CDR2 is FQNEAQ in the germline V gene (reference sequence). The CDR3 is 14 residues long. Trimming shortened V by 5 bases and J by 5 bases, and 10 bases separated the two germline ends. CDR3 sequence reads: CASSQDRNNSPLHF. Partial CDR3 DNA: TGTGCCAGCAGCCAGGACAGAAATAATTCACCC.

With respect to this clone: The observed sequence ends 3 residues before the CDR3 terminus, with the missing tail filled in from the germline J gene. The chain recombines TRBV7-9 with TRBJ1-6; D is unclear. Germline CDR1 and CDR2: SEHNR and FQNEAQ (reference sequence). The length of the CDR3 is 14 residues. V was shortened by 5 bases and J by 9 bases, with 14 bases between the two germline ends. This chain's CDR3 is CASSREGGGSPLHF. The sequenced part of the CDR3 DNA is TGTGCCAGCAGCCGAGAGGGTGGTGGTTCACCC. The full variable domain, in which reference TRBV7-9 and TRBJ1-6 provide the parts outside the CDR3, is DTGVSQNPRHKITKRGQNVTFRCDPISEHNRLYWYRQTLGQGPEFLTYFQNEAQLEKSRLLSDRFSAERPKGSFSTLEIQRTEQGDSAMYLCASSREGGGSPLHFGNGTRLTVT.

As for this clone: The missing CDR3 end, 3 residues past where the read stops, is filled in from the germline J gene. The genes are TRBV18 and TRBJ2-3; tentative D call: TRBD1 (5 bases). Per the germline V gene, CDR1 is KGHSH and CDR2 is LQKENI. V gave up 1 base and J gave up 5 bases, with 10 bases separating them. The CDR3 has 14 residues. The chain's CDR3 is CASSPRSRGDTQYF. The CDR3 DNA, read in part, is TGTGCCAGCTCACCACGCAGTAGGGGAGATACG.

Remarks on this clone: Coverage ceases 3 residues before the CDR3 finishes, and the germline J gene fills in the end. The V call is TRBV30, the J call TRBJ2-3; tentatively, D is TRBD1 (8 bases). V shed 8 bases and J shed 7 bases, with 19 bases lying between them. Germline values: CDR1 GTSNPN, CDR2 SVGIG (reference sequence). CDR3 length: 13 residues. The covered CDR3 bases are TGTGCCCAGGGGGCGGGAGAGTCAAATACG. Translating gives CAQGAGESNT. The CDR3 in full is CAQGAGESNTQYF.

This clone came up a few times. The CDR3 loop is CSASTGGNQPQHF. Partial CDR3 DNA: TGCAGTGCTAGTACAGGGGGTAATCAGCCC. The V gene is TRBV20-1, the J gene TRBJ1-5, with 8 bases aligning to TRBD1. The sequence runs out 3 residues before the end of the CDR3; the remainder is reconstructed from the germline J gene. Unmatched junction bases numbered 2, after V lost 3 bases and J lost 4 bases. The CDR3 extends over 13 amino acids. The V gene's germline CDR1 is DFQATT and CDR2 SNEGSKA (reference sequence).

About this clone: The read ends 3 residues shy of where the CDR3 ends; the end is completed using the germline J gene. The chain is built from TRBV18 and TRBJ2-5, with D unclear. The CDR3 contains 15 residues. The V gene lost 6 bases and the J gene lost 1 base, with 15 bases spanning the gap. The germline gives CDR1 KGHSH, CDR2 LQKENI. The DNA read from the CDR3 is TGTGCCAGCTCGCCTCTTGGCGGATCCCAAGAGACC. Amino acids: CASSPLGGSQET. The full CDR3 sequence reads CASSPLGGSQETQYF.

This clone was recorded a few times. The CDR3 extends 3 residues past the end of the read, so its final part is completed from the germline J gene. V is TRBV19 and J is TRBJ2-3; D gene unclear. V lost 5 bases to trimming and J lost 0 bases, with 9 bases between them. In germline, CDR1 is LNHDA, CDR2 SQIVND (reference sequence). The CDR3 runs to 14 residues. The CDR3 bases that were read are TGTGCCAGTAGTTGGATAGGGAGCACAGATACG. Translated: CASSWIGSTDT. The CDR3 as a whole reads CASSWIGSTDTQYF. Full variable domain (outside the CDR3, taken from reference TRBV19 and TRBJ2-3): DGGITQSPKYLFRKEGQNVTLSCEQNLNHDAMYWYRQDPGQGLRLIYYSQIVNDFQKGDIAEGYSVSREKKESFPLTVTSAQKNPTAFYLCASSWIGSTDTQYFGPGTRLTVL.

There are a few counts of this clone. The DNA ends 3 residues before the CDR3 does, and the rest of the CDR3 is filled in from the germline J gene. V and J are TRBV18 and TRBJ1-2; D call uncertain. The CDR3 spans 14 residues. Trimming cost V 1 base and J 4 bases, with 10 bases left between them. Germline V gives CDR1 KGHSH, CDR2 LQKENI. The DNA read from the CDR3 is TGTGCCAGCTCACCACGTGGCAGCGGCTATGGC. The encoded protein is CASSPRGSGYG. The full CDR3 protein is CASSPRGSGYGYTF. The variable domain in full, with the rest retrieved from reference TRBV18 and TRBJ1-2, is NAGVMQNPRHLVRRRGQEARLRCSPMKGHSHVYWYRQLPEEGLKFMVYLQKENIIDESGMPKERFSAEFPKEGPSILRIQQVVRGDSAAYFCASSPRGSGYGYTFGSGTRLTVV.